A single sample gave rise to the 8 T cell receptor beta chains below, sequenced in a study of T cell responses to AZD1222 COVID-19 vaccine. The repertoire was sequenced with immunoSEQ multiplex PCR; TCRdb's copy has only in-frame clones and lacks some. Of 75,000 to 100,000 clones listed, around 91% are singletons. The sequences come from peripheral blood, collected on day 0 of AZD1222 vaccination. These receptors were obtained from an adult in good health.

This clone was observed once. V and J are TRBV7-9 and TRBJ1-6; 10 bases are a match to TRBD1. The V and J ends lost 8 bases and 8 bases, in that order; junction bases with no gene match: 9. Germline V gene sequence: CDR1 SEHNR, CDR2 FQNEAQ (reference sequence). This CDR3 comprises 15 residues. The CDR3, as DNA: TGTGCCAGCGCCTTGGGACAGGGGTGGGATTCACCCCTCCACTTT. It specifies CASALGQGWDSPLHF.

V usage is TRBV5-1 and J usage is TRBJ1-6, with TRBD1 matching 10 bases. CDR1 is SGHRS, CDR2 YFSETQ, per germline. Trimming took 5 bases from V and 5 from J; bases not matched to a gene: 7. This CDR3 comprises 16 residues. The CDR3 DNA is TGCGCCAGCAGTACCCGACAGGGGGCCAATAATTCACCCCTCCACTTT. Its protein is CASSTRQGANNSPLHF. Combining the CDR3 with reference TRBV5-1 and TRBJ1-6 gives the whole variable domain KAGVTQTPRYLIKTRGQQVTLSCSPISGHRSVSWYQQTPGQGLQFLFEYFSETQRNKGNFPGRFSGRQFSNSRSEMNVSTLELGDSALYLCASSTRQGANNSPLHFGNGTRLTVT.

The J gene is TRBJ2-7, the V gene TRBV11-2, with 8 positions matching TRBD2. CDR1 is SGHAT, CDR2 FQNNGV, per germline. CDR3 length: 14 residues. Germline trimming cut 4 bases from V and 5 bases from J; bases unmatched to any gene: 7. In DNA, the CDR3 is TGTGCCAGCAGCTCCGAGACTAGCGCTAACGAGCAGTACTTC. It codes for CASSSETSANEQYF.

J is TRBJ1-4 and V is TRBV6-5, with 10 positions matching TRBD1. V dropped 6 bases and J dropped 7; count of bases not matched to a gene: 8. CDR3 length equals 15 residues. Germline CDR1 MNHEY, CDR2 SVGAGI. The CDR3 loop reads CASRFRTGGSEKLFF. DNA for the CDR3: TGTGCCAGCAGGTTCAGGACAGGGGGAAGTGAAAAACTGTTTTTT.

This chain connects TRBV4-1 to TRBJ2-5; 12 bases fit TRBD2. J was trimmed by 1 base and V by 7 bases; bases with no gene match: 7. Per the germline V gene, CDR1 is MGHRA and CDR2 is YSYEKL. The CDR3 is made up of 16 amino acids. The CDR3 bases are TGCGCCAGCACCCAGGGGACTAGCGGGTTCCAAGAGACCCAGTACTTC. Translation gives CASTQGTSGFQETQYF.

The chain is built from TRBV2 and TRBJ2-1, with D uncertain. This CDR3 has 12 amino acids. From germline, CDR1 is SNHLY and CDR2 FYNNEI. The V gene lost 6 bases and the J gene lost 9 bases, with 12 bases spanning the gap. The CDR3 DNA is TGTGCCAGCAGCCCCCCCATGGGTGAGCAGTTCTTC. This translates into CASSPPMGEQFF.

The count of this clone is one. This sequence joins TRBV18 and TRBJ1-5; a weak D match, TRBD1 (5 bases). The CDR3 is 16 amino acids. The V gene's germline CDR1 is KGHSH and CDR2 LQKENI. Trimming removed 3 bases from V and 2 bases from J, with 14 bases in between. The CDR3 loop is CASSPGDANGNQPQHF. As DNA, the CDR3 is TGTGCCAGCTCACCCGGGGACGCTAACGGCAATCAGCCCCAGCATTTT.

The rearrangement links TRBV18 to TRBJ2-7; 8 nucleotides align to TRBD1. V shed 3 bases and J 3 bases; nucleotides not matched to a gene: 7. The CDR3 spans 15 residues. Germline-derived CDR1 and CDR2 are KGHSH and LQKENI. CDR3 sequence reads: CASSPTDRGFYEQYF. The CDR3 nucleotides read TGTGCCAGCTCACCGACCGACAGGGGATTCTACGAGCAGTACTTC.